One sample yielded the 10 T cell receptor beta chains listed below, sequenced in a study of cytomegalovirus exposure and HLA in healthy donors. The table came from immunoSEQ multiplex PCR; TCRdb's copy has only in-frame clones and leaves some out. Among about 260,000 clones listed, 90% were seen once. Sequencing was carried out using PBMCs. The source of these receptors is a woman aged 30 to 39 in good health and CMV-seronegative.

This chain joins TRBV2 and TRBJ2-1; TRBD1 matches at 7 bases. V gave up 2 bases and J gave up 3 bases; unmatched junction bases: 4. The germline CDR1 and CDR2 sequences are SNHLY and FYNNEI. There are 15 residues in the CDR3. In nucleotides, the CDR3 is TGTGCCAGCAGTGAAAGCCAGGGGGTCTACAATGAGCAGTTCTTC. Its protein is CASSESQGVYNEQFF.

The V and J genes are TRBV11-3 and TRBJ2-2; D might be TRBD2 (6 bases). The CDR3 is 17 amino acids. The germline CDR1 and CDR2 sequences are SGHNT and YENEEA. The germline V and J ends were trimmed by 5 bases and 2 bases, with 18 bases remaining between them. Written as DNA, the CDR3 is TGTGCCAGCAGCCCCCGGGAGACAGTCTTTAACACCGGGGAGCTGTTTTTT. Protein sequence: CASSPRETVFNTGELFF.

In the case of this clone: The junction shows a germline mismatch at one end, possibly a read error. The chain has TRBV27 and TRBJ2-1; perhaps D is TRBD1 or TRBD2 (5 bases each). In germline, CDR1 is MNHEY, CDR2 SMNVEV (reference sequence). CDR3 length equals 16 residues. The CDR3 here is CASSSSGPHTYHEQFF. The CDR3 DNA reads TGTGCCAGCAGTTCCTCGGGACCCCACACCTACCATGAGCAGTTCTTC.

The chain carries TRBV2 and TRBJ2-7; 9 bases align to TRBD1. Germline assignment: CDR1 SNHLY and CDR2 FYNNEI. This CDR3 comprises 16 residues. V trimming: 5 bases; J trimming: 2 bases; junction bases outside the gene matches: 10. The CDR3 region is CASSWSSTGGPYEQYF. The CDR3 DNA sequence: TGTGCCAGCAGTTGGTCGTCGACAGGGGGTCCCTACGAGCAGTACTTC. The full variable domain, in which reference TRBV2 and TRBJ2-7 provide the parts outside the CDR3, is EPEVTQTPSHQVTQMGQEVILRCVPISNHLYFYWYRQILGQKVEFLVSFYNNEISEKSEIFDDQFSVERPDGSNFTLKIRSTKLEDSAMYFCASSWSSTGGPYEQYFGPGTRLTVT.

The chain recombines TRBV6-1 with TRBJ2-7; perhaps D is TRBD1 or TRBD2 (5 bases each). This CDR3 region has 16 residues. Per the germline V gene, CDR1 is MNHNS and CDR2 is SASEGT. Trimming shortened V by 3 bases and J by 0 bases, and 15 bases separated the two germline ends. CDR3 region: CASSDDGRDPSYEQYF. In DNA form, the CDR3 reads TGTGCCAGCAGTGACGATGGACGGGACCCCTCCTACGAGCAGTACTTC.

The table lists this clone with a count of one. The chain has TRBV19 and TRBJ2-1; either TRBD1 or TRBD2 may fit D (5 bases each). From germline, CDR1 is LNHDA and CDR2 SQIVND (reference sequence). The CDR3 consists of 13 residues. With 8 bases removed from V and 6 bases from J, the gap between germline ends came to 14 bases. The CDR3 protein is CASGVGVSNEQFF. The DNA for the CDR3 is TGTGCCAGTGGGGTGGGGGTCTCCAATGAGCAGTTCTTC.

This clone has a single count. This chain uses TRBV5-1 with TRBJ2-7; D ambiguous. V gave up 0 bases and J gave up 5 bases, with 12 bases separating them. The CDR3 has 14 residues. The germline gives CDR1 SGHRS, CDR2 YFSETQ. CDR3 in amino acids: CASSLVGNSHEQYF. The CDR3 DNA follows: TGCGCCAGCAGCTTGGTTGGTAATTCCCACGAGCAGTACTTC.

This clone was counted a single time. The CDR3 reads CASSLSPPRRSSQYF. CDR3 in DNA: TGTGCCAGCAGTTTATCCCCGCCGAGAAGGTCGTCCCAGTACTTC. The V and J genes are TRBV28 and TRBJ2-5, with D unclear. Germline loops: CDR1 MDHEN, CDR2 SYDVKM. There are 15 residues in the CDR3. The V gene lost 1 base and the J gene lost 9 bases, with 18 bases spanning the gap. The full variable domain, with the rest looked up from reference TRBV28 and TRBJ2-5, is DVKVTQSSRYLVKRTGEKVFLECVQDMDHENMFWYRQDPGLGLRLIYFSYDVKMKEKGDIPEGYSVSREKKERFSLILESASTNQTSMYLCASSLSPPRRSSQYFGPGTRLLVL.

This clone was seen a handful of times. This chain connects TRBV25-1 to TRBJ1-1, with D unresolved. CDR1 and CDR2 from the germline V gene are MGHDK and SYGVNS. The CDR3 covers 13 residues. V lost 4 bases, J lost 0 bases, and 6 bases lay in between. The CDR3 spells CASSATMNTEAFF. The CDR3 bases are TGTGCCAGCAGTGCAACCATGAACACTGAAGCTTTCTTT. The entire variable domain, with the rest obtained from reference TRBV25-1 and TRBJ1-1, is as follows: EADIYQTPRYLVIGTGKKITLECSQTMGHDKMYWYQQDPGMELHLIHYSYGVNSTEKGDLSSESTVSRIRTEHFPLTLESARPSHTSQYLCASSATMNTEAFFGQGTRLTVV.

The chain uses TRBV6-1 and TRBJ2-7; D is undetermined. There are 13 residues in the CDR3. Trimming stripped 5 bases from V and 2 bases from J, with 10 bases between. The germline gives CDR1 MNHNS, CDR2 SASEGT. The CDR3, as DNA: TGTGCCAGCAGTAAGGACGGCACCTACGAGCAGTACTTC. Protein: CASSKDGTYEQYF.